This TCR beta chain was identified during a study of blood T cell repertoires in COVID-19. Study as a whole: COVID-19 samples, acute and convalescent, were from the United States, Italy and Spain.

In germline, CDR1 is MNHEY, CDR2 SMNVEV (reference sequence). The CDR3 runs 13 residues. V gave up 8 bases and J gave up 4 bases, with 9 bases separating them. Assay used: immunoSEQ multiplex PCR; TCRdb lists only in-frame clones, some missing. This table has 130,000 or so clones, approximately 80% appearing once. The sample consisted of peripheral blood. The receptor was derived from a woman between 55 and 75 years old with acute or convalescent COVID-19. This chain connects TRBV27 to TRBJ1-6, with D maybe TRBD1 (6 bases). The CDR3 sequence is CASQGNYNSPLHF. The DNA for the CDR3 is TGTGCCAGCCAGGGGAATTATAATTCACCCCTCCACTTT.